One and the same sample provided the 14 T cell receptor beta chains below, sequenced in a study of CXCR3-negative and CXCR3-positive naive CD8 T cells (dated by TCRdb to the late 2010s). The sample was run on a NextSeq 550. The Human TCR Profiling Kit (MiLaboratory) was used to make UMI-labeled 5' RACE TRB cDNA libraries. Each entry corresponds to one CDR3 protein sequence from reads that TCRdb reprocessed, and DNA is not given. The table kept for this sample lists thousands of distinct CDR3 sequences. The ten most abundant clones make up roughly 2% of the sample. Sequenced input: naive CXCR3- CD8+ T cells from blood. This sample's cell subset or site label indicates: CD45RO-CCR7+CD27+CD95- naive CD8+ T cells lacking CXCR3 (TNR3-). These receptors were taken from a human donor in good health. Some clones in this sample may be carry-over from other donors' samples.

V and J are TRBV7-9 and TRBJ2-5; the D call from TCRdb, TRBD1, cannot be confirmed without DNA. Per germline, CDR1 SEHNR and CDR2 FQNEAQ (reference sequence). The CDR3 has 15 residues. CDR3 sequence: CASLTMGGFPETQYF.

The rearrangement joins TRBV7-2 to TRBJ1-1; the D gene TCRdb calls, TRBD1, cannot be checked with no DNA. The CDR3 runs 15 residues. Germline values: CDR1 SGHTA, CDR2 FQGNSA. The chain's CDR3 is CASSLGVGRNTEAFF.

V gene TRBV29-1 combines with J gene TRBJ2-1; as DNA is missing, the TRBD2 call by TCRdb cannot be tested. The germline V gene has CDR1 SQVTM and CDR2 ANQGSEA. This CDR3 contains 16 residues. The CDR3 here is CSVEPVTSGAYNEQFF.

The CDR3 protein is CSVPTGNEAFF. The rearrangement links TRBV29-1 to TRBJ1-1; TCRdb returns TRBD1, unconfirmable since there is no DNA. Germline CDR1 SQVTM, CDR2 ANQGSEA. This CDR3 region has 11 residues.

This chain uses TRBV5-1 with TRBJ1-1; TCRdb names TRBD1, which stays unverified in the absence of DNA. The CDR3 spans 13 residues. Germline-derived CDR1 and CDR2 are SGHRS and YFSETQ. The CDR3 sequence: CASTRGMNTEAFF.

This clonotype is classed as medium-sized by frequency. The CDR3 spells CSVEAAGGQQETQYF. The gene calls are TRBV29-1 and TRBJ2-5; TCRdb returns TRBD2, unconfirmable since there is no DNA. The CDR3 sequence is 15 residues long. Per the germline V gene, CDR1 is SQVTM and CDR2 is ANQGSEA.

Measured by frequency, this clonotype is medium-sized. The V gene is TRBV29-1, the J gene TRBJ2-7; TCRdb picks TRBD1, but there is no DNA to check that call. There are 15 residues in the CDR3. CDR1 and CDR2 (germline): SQVTM, ANQGSEA. The CDR3 sequence: CSVFQAGTGYYEQYF.

According to its frequency, this clonotype is medium-sized. The J gene is TRBJ2-6, the V gene TRBV10-3. CDR1 and CDR2 (germline): ENHRY, SYGVKD. The CDR3 extends over 17 amino acids. The CDR3 is CAISETDNLSGANVLTF.

This clonotype registers medium-sized (0.01 to 0.1%) by frequency. J is TRBJ2-3 and V is TRBV25-1; TCRdb designates TRBD2, a call that cannot be tested without DNA. The CDR3 contains 16 residues. The germline V gene has CDR1 MGHDK and CDR2 SYGVNS. The CDR3 protein is CASSEGGLAGSDTQYF.

This clonotype is classed as medium-sized (0.01 to 0.1%) by frequency. The chain employs TRBV27 and TRBJ1-1; the TCRdb D gene call, TRBD1, has no DNA to confirm it. The germline gives CDR1 MNHEY, CDR2 SMNVEV (reference sequence). This CDR3 is built from 14 residues. CDR3 amino acids: CASRKTGGITEAFF.

Frequency places this clonotype as medium-sized. The chain combines TRBV4-2 with TRBJ2-7; TCRdb picks TRBD2, but there is no DNA to check that call. CDR1 LGHNA and CDR2 YNFKEQ come from the germline V gene. The CDR3 length is 16 residues. This chain's CDR3 is CASSQPTSGSSYEQYF.

This chain links TRBV2 with TRBJ2-3; TCRdb's D call of TRBD2 is untestable without DNA. This CDR3 comprises 15 residues. Germline V gene data show CDR1 as SNHLY and CDR2 as FYNNEI. The CDR3 spells CASSDGAGGPDTQYF.

V gene TRBV14 combines with J gene TRBJ2-1; TCRdb proposes TRBD2, but this gene call is untestable without DNA. CDR1 SGHDN and CDR2 FVKESK come from the germline V gene. The CDR3 length is 15 residues. CDR3 loop: CASSHLWEGLNEQFF.

The V call is TRBV11-3, the J call TRBJ2-1; TCRdb picks TRBD2, but there is no DNA to check that call. Per germline, CDR1 SGHNT and CDR2 YENEEA. This CDR3 has 12 residues. The CDR3 reads CASSPRGVEQFF.